This paragraph covers one TCR beta chain sequence. The CDR3 covers 15 residues. Germline-derived CDR1 and CDR2 are MNHEY and SMNVEV (reference sequence). V lost 7 bases, J lost 6 bases, and 18 bases lay in between. The data were taken from a study of blood T cell repertoires in COVID-19. Only in-frame clones appear in the TCRdb table, and some are missing; sequencing was by immunoSEQ multiplex PCR. The sample records about 340,000 clones, around 88% being singletons. This TCR was recovered from a woman aged 60-70 years with COVID-19, enrolled during active disease. The chain employs TRBV27 and TRBJ1-4; D is unresolved. Material: peripheral blood. The CDR3 is CASTPWRASDEKLFF. CDR3 nucleotides: TGTGCCAGCACCCCTTGGCGGGCGAGCGATGAAAAACTGTTTTTT.